Following are 21 T cell receptor beta chains from one sample sequenced in a study of blood T cell repertoires in COVID-19. The assay was immunoSEQ multiplex PCR, and TCRdb's table has in-frame clones only and misses some. The sample includes about 180,000 clones, around four fifths of them seen just once. The sequencing sample was made of peripheral blood. The receptors here all came from an older woman with COVID-19, enrolled during active disease.

The CDR3 bases are TGTGCCATCAGTGAGCGACCGGGACAGGGAGCCTATGGCTACACCTTC. Protein product: CAISERPGQGAYGYTF. The chain recombines TRBV10-3 with TRBJ1-2; 9 nucleotides agree with TRBD1. Trimming cost V 2 bases and J 4 bases; bases outside gene matches: 8. The CDR3 length is 16 residues. The germline gives CDR1 ENHRY, CDR2 SYGVKD.

This clone occurred a few times. V usage is TRBV10-3 and J usage is TRBJ2-7, with 7 bases fitting TRBD2. The CDR3 sequence is 12 residues long. The J segment lost 3 bases and the V segment lost 8 bases, leaving 4 bases of the junction unmatched. The germline CDR1 and CDR2 sequences are ENHRY and SYGVKD. CDR3 sequence (DNA): TGTGCCATCTCCGGGACTAACTACGAGCAGTACTTC. The encoded protein is CAISGTNYEQYF.

The chain couples TRBV10-1 to TRBJ2-1, with a weak D call TRBD1 (5 bases). Germline CDR1 is WNHNN and CDR2 is SYGVQD (reference sequence). The length of the CDR3 is 14 residues. Trimming cost V 4 bases and J 5 bases, with 12 bases left between them. The CDR3 region has the DNA TGCGCCAGCAGTGCGGCAGGGCGGAACAATGAGCAGTTCTTC. Residues: CASSAAGRNNEQFF.

This clone was seen once. The V gene is TRBV6-1, the J gene TRBJ1-5, with 8 bases lining up with TRBD1. The CDR3 is 16 residues long. From germline, CDR1 is MNHNS and CDR2 SASEGT. J gave up 4 bases and V 4 bases, and 9 bases lay outside the gene matches. The CDR3 DNA reads TGTGCCAGCAGTGTCCCGTGGCAGGGGGCAAATCAGCCCCAGCATTTT. This sequence encodes CASSVPWQGANQPQHF.

The V and J genes are TRBV28 and TRBJ2-7; weak D call: TRBD2 (6 bases). The CDR3 loop spans 15 amino acids. Per the germline V gene, CDR1 is MDHEN and CDR2 is SYDVKM. The V end lost 5 bases, the J end lost 3 bases, and 17 bases lay between the germline ends. CDR3 sequence: CASSLTADYIYEQYF. Here the CDR3 DNA reads TGTGCCAGCAGTCTCACTGCGGACTACATCTACGAGCAGTACTTC.

The chain has TRBV7-9 and TRBJ2-2; possibly TRBD2 for D (5 bases). There are 16 residues in the CDR3. The germline V gene has CDR1 SEHNR and CDR2 FQNEAQ (reference sequence). V was pared by 4 bases and J by 5 bases, with 17 bases between. CDR3 sequence (DNA): TGTGCCAGCAGCTCCAGCAACGAGGGCTTAACCGGGGAGCTGTTTTTT. The encoded protein is CASSSSNEGLTGELFF.

The chain links TRBV5-4 to TRBJ2-3; no firm D call. The CDR3 is 14 residues long. Trimming pared 3 bases from V and 2 bases from J, leaving 10 bases between. The germline V gene has CDR1 SGHNT and CDR2 YYREEE (reference sequence). As DNA, the CDR3 is TGTGCCAGCAGCTATCTCTCCCCCACAGATACGCAGTATTTT. Its translation: CASSYLSPTDTQYF.

V is TRBV18 and J is TRBJ1-6; 7 bases align to TRBD1. The CDR3 sequence is 16 residues long. The germline V gene has CDR1 KGHSH and CDR2 LQKENI. Trimming took 2 bases from V and 7 from J; bases not matched to a gene: 8. The CDR3 bases are TGTGCCAGCTCACCAGGAATAGGGGGCTTAAATTCACCCCTCCACTTT. It translates to CASSPGIGGLNSPLHF.

This clone showed up just a few times. The chain has TRBV5-1 and TRBJ1-1; no reliable D call. V lost 4 bases and J 5 bases, leaving 12 bases between the germline ends. This CDR3 has 13 amino acids. Germline-derived CDR1 and CDR2 are SGHRS and YFSETQ. CDR3 sequence reads: CASSALPGTEAFF. CDR3 nucleotides: TGCGCCAGCAGCGCCCTTCCGGGAACTGAAGCTTTCTTT.

This rearrangement joins TRBV7-2 to TRBJ2-3, with a possible D match to TRBD2 (6 bases). This CDR3 is built from 14 residues. CDR1 SGHTA and CDR2 FQGNSA come from the germline V gene. Trimming took off 3 bases at V and 4 bases at J, with 11 bases between the two ends. CDR3: CASSFGGSPDTQYF. The CDR3 DNA follows: TGTGCCAGCAGCTTCGGAGGGAGCCCAGATACGCAGTATTTT.

The rearrangement uses TRBV5-1 and TRBJ1-1; 7 bases are shared with TRBD1. V lost 0 bases, J lost 10 bases, and 12 bases stayed unmatched. This CDR3 region has 15 residues. CDR1 SGHRS and CDR2 YFSETQ come from the germline V gene. CDR3 sequence: CASSLDETGSFRAFF. The CDR3 DNA follows: TGCGCCAGCAGCTTGGATGAGACAGGGAGTTTCCGAGCTTTCTTT.

The chain uses TRBV18 and TRBJ2-6, with a weak D call TRBD1 (7 bases). The length of the CDR3 is 19 residues. V was trimmed by 3 bases and J by 1 base, leaving 19 bases between them. Germline-derived CDR1 and CDR2 are KGHSH and LQKENI. This CDR3 is CASSPYRTGGGSGANVLTF. The CDR3 region has the DNA TGTGCCAGCTCACCTTACCGGACAGGAGGGGGTTCTGGGGCCAACGTCCTGACTTTC. Together with reference TRBV18 and TRBJ2-6, the CDR3 gives the full variable domain: NAGVMQNPRHLVRRRGQEARLRCSPMKGHSHVYWYRQLPEEGLKFMVYLQKENIIDESGMPKERFSAEFPKEGPSILRIQQVVRGDSAAYFCASSPYRTGGGSGANVLTFGAGSRLTVL.

The V and J genes are TRBV13 and TRBJ1-5; a weak D match, TRBD1 (6 bases). Between the trimmed V and J ends, which lost 1 base and 7 bases, there was a span of 8 bases. Germline-derived CDR1 and CDR2 are PRHDT and FYEKMQ (reference sequence). The CDR3 has 13 residues. This CDR3 is CASSLDRDQPQHF. CDR3 sequence (DNA): TGTGCCAGCAGCTTAGACAGGGACCAGCCCCAGCATTTT.

This rearrangement joins TRBV28 to TRBJ2-1, with D perhaps matching TRBD2 (6 bases). The germline V gene has CDR1 MDHEN and CDR2 SYDVKM. V was cut by 11 bases and J by 0 bases, with 20 bases left in between. This CDR3 contains 16 residues. DNA of the CDR3: TGTGCCTGCCGGAGGGCTTCCCGAGGCTCCTACAATGAGCAGTTCTTC. Amino acids: CACRRASRGSYNEQFF.

A note on this clone: This CDR3 fails to terminate in the conserved phenylalanine or tryptophan, so it likely reflects a read error. The limits of the CDR3 on the DNA are not certain, so only TCRdb's listed CDR3 is given. The chain is built from TRBV6-5 and TRBJ1-4; the D segment call TRBD1 is taken from the table without a DNA check. The CDR3 is made up of 10 amino acids, end residues included. The germline gives CDR1 MNHEY, CDR2 SVGAGI. CDR3 sequence: CASRRDRTII.

The chain has TRBV14 and TRBJ2-7; possibly TRBD2 for D (6 bases). The V end was cut by 1 base, the J end by 6 bases, with 10 bases between. The CDR3 contains 13 residues. Looked up from germline, CDR1 is SGHDN and CDR2 is FVKESK. The DNA of the CDR3 is TGTGCCAGCAGCCAAGGTTTGGGAGGCGAGCAGTACTTC. Translating it yields CASSQGLGGEQYF.

The CDR3 region has the DNA TGTGCCAGCAGCCTGAGACAGACATACAATGAGCAGTTCTTC. Its protein is CASSLRQTYNEQFF. The V call is TRBV3-1 (or the pseudogene TRBV3-2), the J call TRBJ2-1, with D perhaps TRBD1 (5 bases). V lost 4 bases and J lost 4, with 11 bases in between. Germline CDR1 and CDR2: LGHDT and YNNKEL (reference sequence). CDR3 length: 14 residues.

The chain has TRBV30 and TRBJ2-1, with unresolved D. The length of the CDR3 is 11 residues. The ends were cut back, 0 bases at V and 8 bases at J, with 5 bases in the middle. Germline V gene sequence: CDR1 GTSNPN, CDR2 SVGIG (reference sequence). CDR3 protein: CAWSVEHEQFF. In nucleotides, the CDR3 is TGTGCCTGGAGTGTAGAGCATGAGCAGTTCTTC.

The rearrangement joins TRBV2 to TRBJ2-1, with D perhaps TRBD2 (5 bases). Germline V gene data show CDR1 as SNHLY and CDR2 as FYNNEI. The CDR3 contains 17 residues. V was trimmed by 6 bases and J by 3 bases, leaving 21 bases between them. CDR3 bases: TGTGCCAGCAGATCCCGGGCTAGCAGAGGTATCTACAATGAGCAGTTCTTC. Translation gives CASRSRASRGIYNEQFF.

V is TRBV9 and J is TRBJ2-2; D might be TRBD2 (7 bases). CDR3 length equals 16 residues. Germline values: CDR1 SGDLS, CDR2 YYNGEE. V lost 4 bases and J lost 3, with 16 bases in between. CDR3 coding DNA: TGTGCCAGCAGCCCCAGTCCGGGGGGCGACACCGGGGAGCTGTTTTTT. It encodes CASSPSPGGDTGELFF.

This chain links TRBV6-6 with TRBJ2-7, with 10 bases fitting TRBD1. V gave up 5 bases and J gave up 2 bases; unmatched junction bases: 6. The CDR3 contains 15 residues. Germline V gives CDR1 MNHNY, CDR2 SVGAGI (reference sequence). Here the CDR3 reads CASSPRQGAAYEQYF. The CDR3 bases are TGTGCCAGCAGTCCCCGACAGGGGGCGGCCTACGAGCAGTACTTC.